A selection of T cell receptor beta chains follows, all from one sample in a study of beta chain features in type 1 diabetes. Libraries were prepared by immunoSEQ multiplex PCR; TCRdb keeps only in-frame clonotypes and omits some of them. The table has some 300,000 clones, approximately 8% seen once. The sequencing input was central memory CD4+ T cells from blood. Receptors originate from a woman aged 18-29 years in good health. CDR3s include the opening cysteine and the closing phenylalanine or tryptophan. The D gene is left open where the match is weak. The size of a clone is reported for some rows only, either as once, few or many, or as a class for expanded clones.

D: TRBD2
size: -
J: TRBJ2-1
V: TRBV29-1
DNA: TGCAGCGTCCGACTAGCGGGAGGACATGAGCAGTTCTTC
CDR3: CSVRLAGGHEQFF

D: -
size: -
J: TRBJ1-2
V: TRBV6-5
DNA: TGTGCCAGCAGTTACTCGGGGAACTATGGCTACACCTTC
CDR3: CASSYSGNYGYTF

D: -
size: few
J: TRBJ2-7
V: TRBV14
DNA: TGTGCCAGCAGCCAGTCGGGGGGCGGAAGGAGCTCCTACGAGCAGTACTTC
CDR3: CASSQSGGGRSSYEQYF

D: -
size: -
J: TRBJ2-6
V: TRBV14
DNA: TGTGCCAGCAGCCCTAGAGTCTCCTCTGGGGCCAACGTCCTGACTTTC
CDR3: CASSPRVSSGANVLTF

D: TRBD2
size: -
J: TRBJ2-7
V: TRBV19
DNA: TGTGCCAGTAGTATATGGGCTAGCGGGAGTTACGAGCAGTACTTC
CDR3: CASSIWASGSYEQYF

D: -
size: -
J: TRBJ2-7
V: TRBV18
DNA: TGTGCCAGCTCAAACGGAGGTTACGAGCAGTACTTC
CDR3: CASSNGGYEQYF

D: -
size: -
J: TRBJ2-2
V: TRBV19
DNA: TGTGCCAGTACCGCGTGGGGGCAGGTCGGGGAGCTGTTTTTT
CDR3: CASTAWGQVGELFF

D: TRBD1
size: medium-sized
J: TRBJ1-5
V: TRBV2
DNA: TGTGCCAGCAGGGGACAGGTCAATCAGCCCCAGCATTTT
CDR3: CASRGQVNQPQHF

D: TRBD1
size: many
J: TRBJ2-7
V: TRBV15
DNA: TGTGCCACCAGTCCGGGACAGGTTCGCGAGCAGTACTTC
CDR3: CATSPGQVREQYF

D: TRBD2
size: -
J: TRBJ2-1
V: TRBV7-9
DNA: TGTGCCAGCAGCCTAGCGGGAACCTACAATGAGCAGTTCTTC
CDR3: CASSLAGTYNEQFF

D: -
size: -
J: TRBJ1-5
V: TRBV7-2
DNA: TGTGCCAGCAGCTTAGACGAGGCTCAGCCCCAGCATTTT
CDR3: CASSLDEAQPQHF

D: -
size: few
J: TRBJ2-3
V: TRBV2
DNA: TGTGCCAGCAGTCCCCATCGGGGGCCCCCCACAGATACGCAGTATTTT
CDR3: CASSPHRGPPTDTQYF

D: -
size: few
J: TRBJ1-1
V: TRBV30
DNA: TGTGCCTGGAGTGTAAGGTTCGGAGAAGCTTTCTTT
CDR3: CAWSVRFGEAFF

D: TRBD1
size: few
J: TRBJ1-1
V: TRBV6-6
DNA: TGTGCCAGCAGTCAGGGGGAGCTTCGAGGCACTGAAGCTTTCTTT
CDR3: CASSQGELRGTEAFF

D: -
size: few
J: TRBJ2-5
V: TRBV11-1
DNA: TGTGCCAGCCTCGATTCGGTCGGACAAGAGACCCAGTACTTC
CDR3: CASLDSVGQETQYF

D: TRBD2
size: -
J: TRBJ2-1
V: TRBV18
DNA: TGTGCCAGCTCACCAGCCCCGGGCGGGGGGGCCTATGAGCAGTTCTTC
CDR3: CASSPAPGGGAYEQFF

D: -
size: -
J: TRBJ1-5
V: TRBV6-5
DNA: TGTGCCAGCAGAGGGTCTTTTAATCAGCCCCAGCATTTT
CDR3: CASRGSFNQPQHF

D: TRBD1
size: -
J: TRBJ1-5
V: TRBV6-1
DNA: TGTGCCAGCAGTGAAAGGACAGGCTCGCCCCAGCATTTT
CDR3: CASSERTGSPQHF

D: TRBD1
size: -
J: TRBJ2-4
V: TRBV5-1
DNA: TGCGCCAGCAGCGGACAGGGGAGAGGAGCCAAAAACATTCAGTACTTC
CDR3: CASSGQGRGAKNIQYF

D: TRBD1
size: few
J: TRBJ2-1
V: TRBV7-9
DNA: TGTGCCAGCAGCTTACAGGGGACAGGGAAGAACAATGAGCAGTTCTTC
CDR3: CASSLQGTGKNNEQFF

D: TRBD2
size: few
J: TRBJ2-3
V: TRBV6-5
DNA: TGTGCCAGCAGGGGGGGGTCAGATACGCAGTATTTT
CDR3: CASRGGSDTQYF

D: -
size: -
J: TRBJ2-3
V: TRBV19
DNA: TGTGCCAGCAGAGATGTACCCCTGGATACGCAGTATTTT
CDR3: CASRDVPLDTQYF

D: -
size: few
J: TRBJ2-1
V: TRBV11-3
DNA: TGTGCCAGCAGCATGGGACTCCTGAGCGATGAGCAGTTCTTC
CDR3: CASSMGLLSDEQFF

D: -
size: many
J: TRBJ1-3
V: TRBV19
DNA: TGTGCCAGTAGGGAACAGAACTCTGGAAACACCATATATTTT
CDR3: CASREQNSGNTIYF

D: TRBD1
size: -
J: TRBJ1-5
V: TRBV18
DNA: TGTGCCAGCTCACCAGGACAGGTGGGTCAGCCCCAGCATTTT
CDR3: CASSPGQVGQPQHF

D: TRBD2
size: -
J: TRBJ2-1
V: TRBV10-3
DNA: TGTGCCATCAGTGACGCTAGCGGGCCGCAGTTCTTC
CDR3: CAISDASGPQFF